The 2 T cell receptor beta chains in this list originate from one sample, sequenced in a study of blood T cell repertoires in COVID-19. TCRdb's copy holds only in-frame clones and misses some; the assay was immunoSEQ multiplex PCR. The sample records over 150,000 clones, approximately 86% being singletons. The specimen sequenced was peripheral blood. The receptors were gathered from an elderly man with COVID-19, enrolled during active disease.

This sequence joins TRBV19 and TRBJ2-5; D is possibly TRBD2 (6 bases). In germline, CDR1 is LNHDA, CDR2 SQIVND (reference sequence). Trimming removed 8 bases from V and 3 bases from J, with 22 bases in between. The length of the CDR3 is 16 residues. The CDR3 coding sequence is TGTGCCAGTGGCGAAAACCCCGGGGGACCAAAAGAGACCCAGTACTTC. As protein: CASGENPGGPKETQYF. The entire variable domain, with the rest obtained from reference TRBV19 and TRBJ2-5, is as follows: DGGITQSPKYLFRKEGQNVTLSCEQNLNHDAMYWYRQDPGQGLRLIYYSQIVNDFQKGDIAEGYSVSREKKESFPLTVTSAQKNPTAFYLCASGENPGGPKETQYFGPGTRLLVL.

This chain joins TRBV4-1 and TRBJ1-6, with D possibly being TRBD1 (6 bases). Trimming pared 2 bases from V and 5 bases from J, leaving 13 bases between. Germline V gives CDR1 MGHRA, CDR2 YSYEKL. This CDR3 comprises 16 residues. CDR3 DNA sequence: TGCGCCAGCAGCCAATTCCACAGGGCGGATAATTCACCCCTCCACTTT. Its translation is CASSQFHRADNSPLHF.